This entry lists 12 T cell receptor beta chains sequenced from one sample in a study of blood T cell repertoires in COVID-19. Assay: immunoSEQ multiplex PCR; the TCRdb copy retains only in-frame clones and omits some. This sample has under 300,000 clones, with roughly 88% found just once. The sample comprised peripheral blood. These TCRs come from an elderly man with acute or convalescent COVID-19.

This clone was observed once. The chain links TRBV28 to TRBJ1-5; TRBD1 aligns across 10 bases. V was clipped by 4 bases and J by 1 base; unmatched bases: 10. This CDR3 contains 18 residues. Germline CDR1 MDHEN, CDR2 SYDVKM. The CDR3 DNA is TGTGCCAGCAGTTCCCCAGAGAGGACAGGGGGGAGCAATCAGCCCCAGCATTTT. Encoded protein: CASSSPERTGGSNQPQHF.

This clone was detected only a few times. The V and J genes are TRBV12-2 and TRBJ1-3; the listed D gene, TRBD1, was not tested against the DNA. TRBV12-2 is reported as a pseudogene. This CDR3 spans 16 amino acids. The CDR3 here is CASRAGQGSSGNTIYF. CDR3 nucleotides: TGTGCAAGTCGCGCGGGACAGGGGTCCTCTGGAAACACCATATATTTT.

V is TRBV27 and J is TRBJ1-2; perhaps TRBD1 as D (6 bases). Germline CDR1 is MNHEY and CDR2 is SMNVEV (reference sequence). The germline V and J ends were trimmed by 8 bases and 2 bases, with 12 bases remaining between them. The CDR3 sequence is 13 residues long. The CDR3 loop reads CASAFRGNYGYTF. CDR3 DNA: TGTGCCAGCGCCTTCAGGGGCAACTATGGCTACACCTTC.

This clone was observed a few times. This CDR3 reads CASTETAGRDEQYF. CDR3 DNA sequence: TGTGCCAGCACCGAGACAGCGGGGCGGGACGAGCAGTACTTC. This chain links TRBV6-5 with TRBJ2-7; 7 bases are shared with TRBD2. The CDR3 is made up of 14 amino acids. Germline-derived CDR1 and CDR2 are MNHEY and SVGAGI. The V segment lost 7 bases and the J segment 5 bases; nucleotides outside the gene matches: 11.

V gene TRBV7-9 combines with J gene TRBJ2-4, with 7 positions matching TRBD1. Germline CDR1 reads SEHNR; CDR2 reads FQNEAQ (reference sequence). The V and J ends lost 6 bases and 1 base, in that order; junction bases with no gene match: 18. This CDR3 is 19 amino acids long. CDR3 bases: TGTGCCAGCAGTACCGACAGGGTAAAGCACCCTAAGGCCAAAAACATTCAGTACTTC. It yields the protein CASSTDRVKHPKAKNIQYF.

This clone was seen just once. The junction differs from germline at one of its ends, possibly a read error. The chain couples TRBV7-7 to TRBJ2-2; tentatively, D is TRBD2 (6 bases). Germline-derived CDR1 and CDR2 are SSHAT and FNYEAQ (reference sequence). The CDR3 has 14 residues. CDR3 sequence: CASSPTAGTGELFF. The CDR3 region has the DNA TGTGCTAGCAGCCCGACAGCGGGCACCGGGGAGCTGTTTTTT.

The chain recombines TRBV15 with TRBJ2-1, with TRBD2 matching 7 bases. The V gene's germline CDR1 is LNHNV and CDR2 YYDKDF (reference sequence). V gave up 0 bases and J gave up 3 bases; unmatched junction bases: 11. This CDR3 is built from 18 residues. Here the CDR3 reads CATSRDIPRRDYYNEQFF. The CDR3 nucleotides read TGTGCCACCAGCAGAGATATACCCCGCCGGGACTACTACAATGAGCAGTTCTTC.

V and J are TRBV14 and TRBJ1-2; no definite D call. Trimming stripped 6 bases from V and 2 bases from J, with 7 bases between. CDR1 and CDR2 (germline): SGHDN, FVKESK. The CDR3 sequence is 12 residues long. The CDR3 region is CASSNQNYGYTF. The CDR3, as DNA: TGTGCCAGCAGTAATCAGAACTATGGCTACACCTTC.

CDR3 region: CASSPTGGSELANYGYTF. The CDR3 DNA reads as TGTGCCAGCTCACCTACAGGGGGCTCGGAATTAGCTAACTATGGCTACACCTTC. The chain recombines TRBV18 with TRBJ1-2; 9 nucleotides align to TRBD1. The CDR3 extends over 18 amino acids. V lost 3 bases and J lost 0; bases outside the gene matches: 11. Germline loops: CDR1 KGHSH, CDR2 LQKENI.

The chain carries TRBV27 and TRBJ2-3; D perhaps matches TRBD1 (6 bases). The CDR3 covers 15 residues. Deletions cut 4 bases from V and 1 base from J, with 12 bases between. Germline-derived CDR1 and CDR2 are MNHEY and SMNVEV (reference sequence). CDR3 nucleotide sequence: TGTGCCAGCAGTTCCCCGGCAGGGGGCACAGATACGCAGTATTTT. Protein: CASSSPAGGTDTQYF.

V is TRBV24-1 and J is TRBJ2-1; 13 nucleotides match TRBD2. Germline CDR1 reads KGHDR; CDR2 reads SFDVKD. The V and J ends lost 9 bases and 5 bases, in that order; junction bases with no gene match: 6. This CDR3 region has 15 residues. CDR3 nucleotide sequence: TGTGCCACCGGACGACTAGCGGGAGGAAACAATGAGCAGTTCTTC. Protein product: CATGRLAGGNNEQFF.

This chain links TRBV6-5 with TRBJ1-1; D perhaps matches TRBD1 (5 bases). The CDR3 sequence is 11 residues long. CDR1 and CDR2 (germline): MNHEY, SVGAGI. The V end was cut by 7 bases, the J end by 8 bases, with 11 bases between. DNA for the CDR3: TGTGCCAGCATAGTTGGGGGGGAAGCTTTCTTT. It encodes CASIVGGEAFF.